The 30 T cell receptor beta chains below were found in one sample sequenced in a study of read filtering for tumor transcriptome and immune sequencing. Molecular barcoded adaptors covering alpha/delta and beta/gamma chains were used on approximately 400 ng RNA. Using its own MiXCR run on the reads, TCRdb lists one record per CDR3 protein. The sample contains some 46,000 distinct CDR3 sequences, about 12% of which appear only once. Input material: a population of CD138-negative cells sorted from bone marrow. These receptors were obtained from a donor aged 40 or older with multiple myeloma.

This clonotype was detected only a few times. The chain recombines TRBV5-5 with TRBJ2-2; maybe TRBD1 (6 bases). The CDR3 is made up of 15 amino acids. The V and J ends lost 4 bases and 5 bases respectively, with 15 bases between them. CDR1 and CDR2 from the germline V gene are SGHKS and YYEKEE (reference sequence). The CDR3 loop is CASSTLQGTTGELFF. The CDR3 nucleotides read TGTGCCAGCAGCACCTTACAGGGTACGACCGGGGAGCTGTTTTTT. Together with reference TRBV5-5 and TRBJ2-2, the CDR3 gives the full variable domain: DAGVTQSPTHLIKTRGQQVTLRCSPISGHKSVSWYQQVLGQGPQFIFQYYEKEERGRGNFPDRFSARQFPNYSSELNVNALLLGDSALYLCASSTLQGTTGELFFGEGSRLTVL.

With regard to this clonotype: Being one base from a much bigger clone, this may be a read error. The genes are TRBV11-2 and TRBJ2-5; D not certain. Germline V gene lookup returns CDR1 SGHAT and CDR2 FQNNGV. The ends were cut back, 5 bases at V and 5 bases at J, with 12 bases in the middle. CDR3 length: 13 residues. CDR3 sequence: CASSLWSGETQYF. For the CDR3, the DNA is TGTGCCAGCAGCCTCTGGAGTGGGGAGACCCAGTACTTC.

This clonotype was counted at least ten times. The chain uses TRBV18 and TRBJ2-2, with 8 bases aligning to TRBD2. Germline lookup yields CDR1 KGHSH and CDR2 LQKENI. The trim removed 0 bases at V and 6 bases at J, leaving 3 bases unmatched. The CDR3 is 15 residues long. CDR3 region: CASSPPGLAAGELFF. The CDR3 DNA is TGTGCCAGCTCACCACCCGGACTAGCCGCCGGGGAGCTGTTTTTT.

Comment on this clonotype: Just one base apart from a much larger clone, this may be a read error. This CDR3 is missing its conserved last phenylalanine or tryptophan, likely due to a read error. The chain joins TRBV6-5 to TRBJ1-2, with TRBD1 identical over 11 bases. The CDR3 is 15 amino acids. Unmatched junction bases numbered 6, after V lost 1 base and J lost 8 bases. The V gene's germline CDR1 is MNHEY and CDR2 SVGAGI. In DNA, the CDR3 is TGTGCCAGCAGTTACTTGGACAGGGGGCCGAAGGGCTACACCCTC. The encoded protein is CASSYLDRGPKGYTL.

Comments on this clonotype: The likely explanation is a read error, given a far larger clone one base away. J is TRBJ2-1 and V is TRBV6-5; D unresolved. The CDR3 runs to 16 residues. Germline CDR1 is MNHEY and CDR2 is SVGAGI. Trimming shortened V by 8 bases and J by 0 bases, and 17 bases separated the two germline ends. This CDR3 reads CASRFVGRSSYNEQFF. DNA of the CDR3: TGTGCCAGCCGTTTCGTGGGAAGAAGCTCCTACAATGAGCAGTTCTTC.

This clonotype is termed medium-sized. The chain is built from TRBV7-9 and TRBJ2-1; D perhaps matches TRBD2 (5 bases). Germline V gene lookup returns CDR1 SEHNR and CDR2 FQNEAQ (reference sequence). The CDR3 spans 13 residues. V was pared by 3 bases and J by 12 bases, with 15 bases between. CDR3 region: CASSFGLEPLQFF. The CDR3 region has the DNA TGTGCCAGCAGCTTCGGACTGGAGCCTCTGCAGTTCTTC.

Ten or more counts support this clonotype. This rearrangement joins TRBV6-5 to TRBJ2-7; unclear D gene. The CDR3 has 13 residues. Trimming stripped 6 bases from V and 2 bases from J, with 11 bases between. Germline V CDR1 and CDR2: MNHEY, SVGAGI. The chain's CDR3 is CASSELGPYEQYF. The CDR3 DNA reads as TGTGCCAGCAGCGAGTTGGGCCCCTACGAGCAGTACTTC.

This clonotype occurred many times. The chain couples TRBV20-1 to TRBJ1-1; TRBD1 aligns across 12 bases. Germline trimming cut 6 bases from V and 10 bases from J; bases unmatched to any gene: 9. Looked up from germline, CDR1 is DFQATT and CDR2 is SNEGSKA (reference sequence). This CDR3 region has 13 residues. CDR3 sequence (DNA): TGCAGTGCAAAGGGACAGGGGGCGGGAATAGCTTTCTTT. This translates into CSAKGQGAGIAFF.

This clonotype has at least ten counts. The rearrangement joins TRBV6-1 to TRBJ2-7; a possible D gene is TRBD1 (6 bases). Trimming stripped 1 base from V and 6 bases from J, with 16 bases between. The CDR3 is 15 residues long. CDR1 and CDR2 (germline): MNHNS, SASEGT. In nucleotides, the CDR3 is TGTGCCAGCAGTGAAGACACAGGGTTTTGGTGCGAGCAGTACTTC. This codes for CASSEDTGFWCEQYF.

This clonotype was counted ten times or more. V is TRBV4-3 and J is TRBJ2-1; 12 nucleotides match TRBD1. After removal of 3 bases from V and 6 bases from J, the junction contained 3 bases not matched to a gene. The CDR3 covers 15 residues. CDR1 is LGHNA, CDR2 YSLEER, per germline. This CDR3 is CASSHGTGGLNEQFF. The CDR3 DNA sequence: TGCGCCAGCAGCCACGGGACAGGGGGCCTCAATGAGCAGTTCTTC.

This clonotype was seen at least ten times. The chain is built from TRBV5-1 and TRBJ2-3; TRBD2 matches at 8 bases. The CDR3 runs to 14 residues. The J segment lost 4 bases and the V segment lost 4 bases, leaving 5 bases of the junction unmatched. Germline CDR1 reads SGHRS; CDR2 reads YFSETQ. The CDR3 DNA reads TGCGCCAGCAGCCCGGGAGGGGTAGCAGATACGCAGTATTTT. Translated, it gives CASSPGGVADTQYF.

This clonotype occurred many times. The chain uses TRBV20-1 and TRBJ1-5, with 7 bases aligning to TRBD1. With 6 bases clipped from V and 1 base from J, the junction kept 3 bases outside the gene matches. Germline CDR1 and CDR2: DFQATT and SNEGSKA (reference sequence). The CDR3 is 13 amino acids. The CDR3 loop reads CSARDSSNQPQHF. The CDR3, as DNA: TGCAGTGCCCGGGACAGCAGCAATCAGCCCCAGCATTTT.

The chain couples TRBV20-1 to TRBJ2-1; 8 nucleotides match TRBD2. Germline lookup yields CDR1 DFQATT and CDR2 SNEGSKA (reference sequence). The CDR3 totals 16 residues. The CDR3 region is CSAGRGVETSYNEQFF. The CDR3 DNA sequence: TGCAGCGCCGGGAGGGGGGTTGAGACTAGCTACAATGAGCAGTTCTTC.

This clonotype showed up many times. The V and J genes are TRBV12-3 or TRBV12-4 and TRBJ2-7; no reliable D call. The CDR3 extends over 12 amino acids. V was trimmed by 4 bases and J by 3 bases, leaving 7 bases between them. The CDR3 DNA reads TGTGCCAGCAGTTATGTTCTCTACGAGCAGTACTTC. Residues: CASSYVLYEQYF.

This clonotype was seen a handful of times. The chain joins TRBV29-1 to TRBJ2-1; TRBD1 might be the D (6 bases). Germline values: CDR1 SQVTM, CDR2 ANQGSEA. The CDR3 extends over 14 amino acids. The V end was cut by 6 bases, the J end by 8 bases, with 20 bases between. For the CDR3, the DNA is TGCAGCGTGGCCAAACAGGGATCAAGCGATGAGCAGTTCTTC. It translates to CSVAKQGSSDEQFF.

At least ten counts were recorded for this clonotype. This CDR3 reads CASSVTGDSNQPQHF. The CDR3 DNA reads as TGCGCCAGCAGCGTGACAGGGGATTCCAATCAGCCCCAGCATTTT. The V and J genes are TRBV5-1 and TRBJ1-5, with TRBD1 identical over 8 bases. Germline CDR1 reads SGHRS; CDR2 reads YFSETQ. V dropped 4 bases and J dropped 3; count of bases not matched to a gene: 6. The CDR3 length is 15 residues.

This clonotype was seen at least ten times. CDR3 DNA: TGCAGTGCTAGAGTAGAGACAGATACGCAGTATTTT. This translates into CSARVETDTQYF. V gene TRBV20-1 combines with J gene TRBJ2-3, with D unresolved. V was shortened by 1 base and J by 3 bases, with 5 bases between the two germline ends. CDR1 is DFQATT and CDR2 is SNEGSKA in the germline V gene (reference sequence). The CDR3 is 12 amino acids.

At least ten counts were recorded for this clonotype. Sequence at one end of the junction differs from germline and may be a read error. The chain couples TRBV29-1 to TRBJ1-4; D not resolved. Germline V gives CDR1 SQVTM, CDR2 ANQGSEA. The CDR3 runs 15 residues. As DNA, the CDR3 is TGCAGCGCCTATAACCCGGGCCATGGGGATGAAAAACGGTTTTTT. Its translation: CSAYNPGHGDEKRFF.

This clonotype has ten or more counts. The chain joins TRBV12-3 or TRBV12-4 to TRBJ2-2, with 7 bases fitting TRBD1. V trimming: 3 bases; J trimming: 4 bases; junction bases outside the gene matches: 2. There are 14 residues in the CDR3. The CDR3 DNA reads TGTGCCAGCAGTTTGCCAGGGGGCACCGGGGAGCTGTTTTTT. Translation: CASSLPGGTGELFF.

In this sample, this clonotype turned up many times. The chain employs TRBV5-1 and TRBJ2-2; D is unclear. Germline lookup yields CDR1 SGHRS and CDR2 YFSETQ. There are 16 residues in the CDR3. V dropped 0 bases and J dropped 4 bases, with 13 bases sitting between them. CDR3 DNA: TGCGCCAGCAGCTTGGACTTGGGCCCGGGCACCGGGGAGCTGTTTTTT. This codes for CASSLDLGPGTGELFF.

To note about this clonotype: Lacking the conserved final phenylalanine or tryptophan, this CDR3 likely reflects a read error. The limits of the CDR3 on the DNA are not certain, so only TCRdb's listed CDR3 is given. The chain is built from TRBV29-1 and TRBJ2-1; the table's D call TRBD2 went unverified against the DNA. The germline CDR1 and CDR2 sequences are SQVTM and ANQGSEA. Termini included, the CDR3 measures 15 amino acids. The CDR3 spells CSVDGGPGLYNEQVC.

This clonotype was observed many times. The chain uses TRBV28 and TRBJ1-5; TRBD1 matches at 7 bases. The trim removed 5 bases at V and 7 bases at J, leaving 8 bases unmatched. Germline CDR1 reads MDHEN; CDR2 reads SYDVKM. The CDR3 runs to 14 residues. The CDR3 bases are TGTGCCAGCAGTCCCAGACAGGGCCGGCAGCCCCAGCATTTT. Translating it yields CASSPRQGRQPQHF.

This clonotype was counted at least ten times. V is TRBV20-1 and J is TRBJ1-1; D is perhaps TRBD1 (6 bases). The CDR3 totals 14 residues. Trimming took 5 bases from V and 10 from J, leaving 23 bases between them. The germline CDR1 and CDR2 sequences are DFQATT and SNEGSKA (reference sequence). CDR3 protein: CSARQTGIVGRAFF. The DNA of the CDR3 is TGCAGTGCTCGTCAGACAGGAATTGTCGGGCGAGCTTTCTTT.

This clonotype was picked up many times. The chain has TRBV6-2 or TRBV6-3 and TRBJ1-5; 8 positions agree with TRBD1. After removal of 6 bases from V and 2 bases from J, the junction contained 6 bases not matched to a gene. Germline-derived CDR1 and CDR2 are MNHEY and SVGEGT. The CDR3 spans 15 residues. The chain's CDR3 is CASSIQGAGNQPQHF. The CDR3 bases are TGTGCCAGCAGCATTCAGGGGGCAGGCAATCAGCCCCAGCATTTT.

At least ten counts were recorded for this clonotype. V gene TRBV7-6 combines with J gene TRBJ2-1, with TRBD2 as a possible D gene (5 bases). The CDR3 consists of 14 residues. Germline values: CDR1 SGHVS, CDR2 FNYEAQ. Trimming left V 2 bases short and J 5 bases short, with 10 bases between. This chain's CDR3 is CASSLRLANNEQFF. As DNA, the CDR3 is TGTGCCAGCAGCTTACGTCTAGCTAACAATGAGCAGTTCTTC.

Of note for this clonotype: A much more abundant neighbour one base away suggests this may be a read error. The J gene is TRBJ1-4, the V gene TRBV5-1; D is unclear. From germline, CDR1 is SGHRS and CDR2 YFSETQ. Trimming took off 4 bases at V and 8 bases at J, with 18 bases between the two ends. This CDR3 has 15 residues. CDR3 amino acids: CASSLTDSSREKLFF. The CDR3 nucleotides are TGCGCCAGCAGCCTCACCGATTCCAGTCGGGAAAAACTGTTTTTT.

This clonotype was seen a few times. Because the CDR3 is missing its conserved closing phenylalanine or tryptophan, this is likely a read error. V and J are TRBV12-3 or TRBV12-4 and TRBJ1-1; D unclear. The CDR3 sequence is 14 residues long. The V and J ends lost 3 bases and 1 base respectively, with 9 bases between them. CDR3 in amino acids: CASSFGLTNTEAFL. The CDR3 region has the DNA TGTGCCAGCAGTTTCGGTCTGACGAACACTGAAGCTTTCCTT.

This clonotype was observed at least ten times. V usage is TRBV5-1 and J usage is TRBJ2-1, with 10 bases that match TRBD1. The CDR3 spans 15 residues. Trimming took 4 bases from V and 5 from J; bases not matched to a gene: 6. CDR1 SGHRS and CDR2 YFSETQ come from the germline V gene. For the CDR3, the DNA is TGCGCCAGCAGCACGGGGGGACAGGGGAACAATGAGCAGTTCTTC. Residues: CASSTGGQGNNEQFF.

This clonotype was seen at least ten times. The genes are TRBV7-9 and TRBJ2-6; no firm D call. From germline, CDR1 is SEHNR and CDR2 FQNEAQ (reference sequence). V was trimmed by 2 bases and J by 0 bases, leaving 5 bases between them. The CDR3 has 15 residues. The CDR3 reads CASSLRISGANVLTF. The CDR3 DNA follows: TGTGCCAGCAGCTTAAGGATCTCTGGGGCCAACGTCCTGACTTTC. Full variable domain (outside the CDR3, taken from reference TRBV7-9 and TRBJ2-6): DTGVSQNPRHKITKRGQNVTFRCDPISEHNRLYWYRQTLGQGPEFLTYFQNEAQLEKSRLLSDRFSAERPKGSFSTLEIQRTEQGDSAMYLCASSLRISGANVLTFGAGSRLTVL.

This clonotype was observed many times. This chain links TRBV3-1 with TRBJ2-1, with D unresolved. V shed 2 bases and J shed 9 bases, with 5 bases lying between them. The CDR3 length is 11 residues. CDR1 and CDR2 (germline): LGHDT, YNNKEL (reference sequence). CDR3: CASSQSGEQFF. The CDR3 bases are TGTGCCAGCAGCCAATCGGGTGAGCAGTTCTTC.